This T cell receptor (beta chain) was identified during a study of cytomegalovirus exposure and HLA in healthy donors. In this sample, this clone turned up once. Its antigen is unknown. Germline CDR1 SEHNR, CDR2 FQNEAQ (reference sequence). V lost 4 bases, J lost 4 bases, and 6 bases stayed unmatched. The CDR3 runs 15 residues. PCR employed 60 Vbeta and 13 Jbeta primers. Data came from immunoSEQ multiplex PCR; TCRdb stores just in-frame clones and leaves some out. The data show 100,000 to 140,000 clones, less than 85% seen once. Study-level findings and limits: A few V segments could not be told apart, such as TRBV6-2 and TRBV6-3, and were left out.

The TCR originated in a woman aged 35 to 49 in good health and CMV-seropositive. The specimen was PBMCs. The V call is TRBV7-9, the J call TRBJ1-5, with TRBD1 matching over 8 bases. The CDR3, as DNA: TGTGCCAGCAGCTGGGGGACAGGCGATAATCAGCCCCAGCATTTT. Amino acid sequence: CASSWGTGDNQPQHF.